The present entry profiles one TCR beta chain with its context. This entry comes from a study of T cell responses to AZD1222 COVID-19 vaccine. Profiling relied on immunoSEQ multiplex PCR, and the TCRdb table lists in-frame clones only, not all of them. The repertoire holds about 97,000 clones, over 75% seen once, with approximately 17% in the top ten. Trimming shortened V by 5 bases and J by 6 bases, and 13 bases separated the two germline ends. Germline V gene data show CDR1 as SEHNR and CDR2 as FQNEAQ (reference sequence). This CDR3 contains 13 residues. V and J are TRBV7-9 and TRBJ1-1, with a weak D call TRBD1 (5 bases). The sequencing used peripheral blood, collected on day 0 of AZD1222 vaccination. The TCR comes from an adult in good health. CDR3 protein: CASSHDRNPEAFF. The CDR3 nucleotides read TGTGCCAGCAGCCATGACAGAAATCCTGAAGCTTTCTTT.